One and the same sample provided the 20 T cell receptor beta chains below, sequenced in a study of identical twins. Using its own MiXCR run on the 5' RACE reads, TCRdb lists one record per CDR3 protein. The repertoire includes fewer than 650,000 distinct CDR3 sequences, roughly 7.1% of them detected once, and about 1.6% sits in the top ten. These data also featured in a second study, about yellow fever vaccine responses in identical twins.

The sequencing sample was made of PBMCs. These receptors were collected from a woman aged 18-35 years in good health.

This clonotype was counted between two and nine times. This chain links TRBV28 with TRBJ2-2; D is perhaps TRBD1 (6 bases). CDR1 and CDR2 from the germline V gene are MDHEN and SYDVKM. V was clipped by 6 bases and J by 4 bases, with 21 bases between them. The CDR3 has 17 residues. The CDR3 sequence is CASSSPGAPRGTGELFF. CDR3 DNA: TGTGCCAGCAGCTCCCCAGGGGCCCCACGTGGCACCGGGGAGCTGTTTTTT.

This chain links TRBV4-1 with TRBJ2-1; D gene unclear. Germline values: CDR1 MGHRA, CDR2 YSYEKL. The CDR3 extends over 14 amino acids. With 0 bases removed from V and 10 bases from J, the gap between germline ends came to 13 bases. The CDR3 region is CASSQDELGWEQFF. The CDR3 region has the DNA TGCGCCAGCAGCCAAGATGAGCTGGGCTGGGAGCAGTTCTTC.

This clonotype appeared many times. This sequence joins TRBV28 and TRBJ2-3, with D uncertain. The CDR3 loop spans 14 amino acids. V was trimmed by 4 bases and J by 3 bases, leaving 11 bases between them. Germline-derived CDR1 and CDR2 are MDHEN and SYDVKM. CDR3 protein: CASSSPGVTDTQYF. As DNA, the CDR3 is TGTGCCAGCAGTTCCCCTGGGGTGACAGATACGCAGTATTTT.

CDR3 DNA: TGTGCCAGCAGCCAAAGGGATGCGGGGGAGCTGTTTTTT. Translating it yields CASSQRDAGELFF. The chain couples TRBV3-1 to TRBJ2-2; unclear D gene. Trimming pared 2 bases from V and 8 bases from J, leaving 9 bases between. The germline gives CDR1 LGHDT, CDR2 YNNKEL (reference sequence). The CDR3 contains 13 residues. The complete variable domain, with remaining parts taken from reference TRBV3-1 and TRBJ2-2, reads DTAVSQTPKYLVTQMGNDKSIKCEQNLGHDTMYWYKQDSKKFLKIMFSYNNKELIINETVPNRFSPKSPDKAHLNLHINSLELGDSAVYFCASSQRDAGELFFGEGSRLTVL.

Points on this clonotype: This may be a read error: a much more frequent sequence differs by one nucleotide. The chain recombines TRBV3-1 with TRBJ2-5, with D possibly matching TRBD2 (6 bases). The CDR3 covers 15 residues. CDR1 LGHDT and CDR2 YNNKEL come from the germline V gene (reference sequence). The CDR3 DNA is TGTCCCAGCAGCCAAGTTCAGCGGGACCAAGAGACCCAGTACTTC. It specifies CPSSQVQRDQETQYF.

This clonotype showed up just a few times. The CDR3 DNA is TGTGCCAGCAGCGTACGCCGTAGCACAGATACGCAGTATTTT. Protein product: CASSVRRSTDTQYF. This sequence joins TRBV7-8 and TRBJ2-3, with D unresolved. CDR1 and CDR2 from the germline V gene are SGHVS and FQNEAQ. V lost 5 bases to trimming and J lost 0 bases, with 9 bases between them. CDR3 length: 14 amino acids.

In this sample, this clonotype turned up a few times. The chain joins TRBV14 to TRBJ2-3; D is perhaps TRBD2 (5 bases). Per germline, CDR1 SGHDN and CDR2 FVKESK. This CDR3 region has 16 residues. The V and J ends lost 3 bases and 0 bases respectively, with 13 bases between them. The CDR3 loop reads CASSQARRTSTDTQYF. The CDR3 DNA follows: TGTGCCAGCAGCCAGGCCCGAAGGACTAGCACAGATACGCAGTATTTT.

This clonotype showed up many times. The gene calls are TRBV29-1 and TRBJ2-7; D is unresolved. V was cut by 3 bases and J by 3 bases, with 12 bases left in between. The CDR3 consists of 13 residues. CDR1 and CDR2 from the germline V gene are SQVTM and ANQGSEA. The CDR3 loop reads CSVEAPGSYEQYV. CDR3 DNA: TGCAGCGTTGAGGCCCCAGGTAGCTACGAGCAGTACGTC.

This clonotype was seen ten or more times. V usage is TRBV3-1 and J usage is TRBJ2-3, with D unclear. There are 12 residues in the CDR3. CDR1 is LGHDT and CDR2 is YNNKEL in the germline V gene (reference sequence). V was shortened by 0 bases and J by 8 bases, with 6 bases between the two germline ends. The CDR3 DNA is TGTGCCAGCAGCCAAGAAAAGCGTACGCAGTATTTT. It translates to CASSQEKRTQYF.

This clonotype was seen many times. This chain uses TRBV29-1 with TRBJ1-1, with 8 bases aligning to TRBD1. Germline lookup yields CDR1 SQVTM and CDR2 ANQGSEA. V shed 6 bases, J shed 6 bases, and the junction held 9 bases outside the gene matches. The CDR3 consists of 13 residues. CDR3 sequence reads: CSVATGGRAEAFF. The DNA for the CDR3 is TGCAGCGTCGCCACAGGGGGTAGGGCTGAAGCTTTCTTT. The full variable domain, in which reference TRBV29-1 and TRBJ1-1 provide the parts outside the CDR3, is SAVISQKPSRDICQRGTSLTIQCQVDSQVTMMFWYRQQPGQSLTLIATANQGSEATYESGFVIDKFPISRPNLTFSTLTVSNMSPEDSSIYLCSVATGGRAEAFFGQGTRLTVV.

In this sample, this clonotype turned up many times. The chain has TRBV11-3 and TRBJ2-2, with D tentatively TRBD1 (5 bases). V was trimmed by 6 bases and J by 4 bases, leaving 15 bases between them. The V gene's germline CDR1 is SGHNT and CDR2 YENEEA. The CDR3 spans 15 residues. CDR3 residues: CASSFQGSGTGELFF. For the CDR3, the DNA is TGTGCCAGCAGTTTCCAGGGATCGGGCACCGGGGAGCTGTTTTTT.

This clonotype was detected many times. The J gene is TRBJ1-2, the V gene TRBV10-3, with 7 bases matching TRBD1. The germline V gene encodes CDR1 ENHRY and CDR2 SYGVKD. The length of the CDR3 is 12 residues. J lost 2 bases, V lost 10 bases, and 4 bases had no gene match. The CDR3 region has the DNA TGTGCCAGCAGGGGGGAGAACTATGGCTACACCTTC. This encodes CASRGENYGYTF.

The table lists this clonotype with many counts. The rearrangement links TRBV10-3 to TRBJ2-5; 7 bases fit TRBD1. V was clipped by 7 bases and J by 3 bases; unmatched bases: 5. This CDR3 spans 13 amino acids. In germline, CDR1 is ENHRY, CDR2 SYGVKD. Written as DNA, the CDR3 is TGTGCCATCAAAGGGACAGAAAAAGAGACCCAGTACTTC. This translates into CAIKGTEKETQYF.

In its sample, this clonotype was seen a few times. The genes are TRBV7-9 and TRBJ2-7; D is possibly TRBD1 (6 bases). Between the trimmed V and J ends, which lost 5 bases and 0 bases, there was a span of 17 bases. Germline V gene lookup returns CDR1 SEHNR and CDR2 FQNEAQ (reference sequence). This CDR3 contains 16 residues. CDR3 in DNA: TGTGCCAGCAGCACCCCCCGGGACACCCGCTCCTACGAGCAGTACTTC. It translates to CASSTPRDTRSYEQYF.

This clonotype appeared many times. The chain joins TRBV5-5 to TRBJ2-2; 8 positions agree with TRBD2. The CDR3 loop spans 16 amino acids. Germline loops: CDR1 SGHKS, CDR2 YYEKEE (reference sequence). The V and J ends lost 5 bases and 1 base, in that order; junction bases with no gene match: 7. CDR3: CASSNGLALNTGELFF. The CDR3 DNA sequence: TGTGCCAGCAGTAACGGACTAGCACTGAACACCGGGGAGCTGTTTTTT.

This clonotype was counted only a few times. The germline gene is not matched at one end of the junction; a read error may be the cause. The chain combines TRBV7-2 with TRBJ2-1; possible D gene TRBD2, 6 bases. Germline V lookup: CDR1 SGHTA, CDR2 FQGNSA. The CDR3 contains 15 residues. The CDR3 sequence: CSSSVGGTSYNEQFF. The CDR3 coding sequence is TGTTCCAGCAGCGTAGGAGGGACGTCCTACAATGAGCAGTTCTTC.

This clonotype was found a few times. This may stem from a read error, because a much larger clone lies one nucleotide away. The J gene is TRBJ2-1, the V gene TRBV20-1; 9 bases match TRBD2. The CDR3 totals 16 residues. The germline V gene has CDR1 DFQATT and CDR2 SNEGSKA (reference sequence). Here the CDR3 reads CCARGLAGETYNEQFF. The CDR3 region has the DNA TGCTGTGCTAGAGGGTTAGCGGGGGAAACTTACAATGAGCAGTTCTTC.

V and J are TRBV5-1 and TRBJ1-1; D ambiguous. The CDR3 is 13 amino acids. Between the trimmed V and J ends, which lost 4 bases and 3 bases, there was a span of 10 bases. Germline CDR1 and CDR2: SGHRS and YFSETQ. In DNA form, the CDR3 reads TGCGCCAGCAGCGGGGTCGGAGACACTGAAGCTTTCTTT. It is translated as CASSGVGDTEAFF.

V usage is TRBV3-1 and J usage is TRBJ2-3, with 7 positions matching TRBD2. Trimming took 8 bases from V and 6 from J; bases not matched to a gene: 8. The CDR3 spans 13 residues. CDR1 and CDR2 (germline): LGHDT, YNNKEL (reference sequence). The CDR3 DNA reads TGTGCCAGCTCCCGGGGAGGGTTTGATACGCAGTATTTT. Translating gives CASSRGGFDTQYF.

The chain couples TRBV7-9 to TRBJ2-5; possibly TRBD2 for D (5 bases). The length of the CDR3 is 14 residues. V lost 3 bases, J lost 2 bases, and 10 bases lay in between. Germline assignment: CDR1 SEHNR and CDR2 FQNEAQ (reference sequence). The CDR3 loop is CASSFNGVQETQYF. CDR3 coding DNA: TGTGCCAGCAGCTTCAACGGGGTGCAAGAGACCCAGTACTTC.